A single T cell receptor beta chain is shown here with its context. Its antigen is undetermined. Researchers ran the PCR with 60 Vbeta and 13 Jbeta primers. The assay was immunoSEQ multiplex PCR, and TCRdb's table has in-frame clones only and misses some. The sample yields roughly 150,000 clones, about two thirds seen once. The data were obtained in a study of cytomegalovirus exposure and HLA in healthy donors. Study findings and constraints: There were a few CMV-associated chains whose specificity for CMV antigens was confirmed in vitro. Sequencing depth roughly uniform across donors was assumed in presence/absence analyses. Accurate predictions that matched the HLA-A and HLA-B alleles of most subjects were reportedly made from TCR beta sequences.

Between the trimmed V and J ends, which lost 5 bases and 4 bases, there was a span of 9 bases. The CDR3 is made up of 13 amino acids. The germline CDR1 and CDR2 sequences are MGHRA and YSYEKL. This TCR was sampled from a man younger than 45 in good health and CMV-seropositive. The rearrangement uses TRBV4-1 and TRBJ1-5, with a tentative D call TRBD1 (6 bases). The sample was PBMCs. The CDR3 loop is CASSAQGNQPQHF. Here the CDR3 DNA reads TGCGCCAGCAGCGCACAGGGTAATCAGCCCCAGCATTTT.